One and the same sample provided the 8 T cell receptor beta chains below, sequenced in a study of regulatory T cells in long-lasting Graves disease. Building the TCR beta libraries relied on iRepertoire HTBI primers, and CDR3 regions underwent Arm-PCR. Each CDR3 protein gets one entry after TCRdb re-called the multiplex PCR reads with MiXCR. The table shows roughly 420,000 distinct CDR3 sequences, with about 17% occurring only once. Sample time point: newly diagnosed GD, antithyroid drugs for less than 3 months. The TCR library was prepared using RNA isolated from PBMCs. This same sample was also taken into another study, of T cells in Graves' hyperthyroidism and ophthalmopathy.

The sequences come from peripheral blood mononuclear cells (PBMCs), collected at new diagnosis, from a patient treated with antithyroid drugs. These receptors were collected from a woman between 18 and 30 years old with Graves disease.

This clonotype was found many times. The V and J genes are TRBV28 and TRBJ2-1; tentatively, D is TRBD1 or TRBD2 (5 bases each). The germline V gene encodes CDR1 MDHEN and CDR2 SYDVKM. Trimming took 5 bases from V and 2 from J, leaving 13 bases between them. This CDR3 contains 15 residues. The CDR3 DNA reads TGTGCCAGCAGTCAAACCGGGACGGCCTACAATGAGCAGTTCTTC. This sequence encodes CASSQTGTAYNEQFF.

The rearrangement joins TRBV3-1 to TRBJ2-5; 10 nucleotides line up with TRBD2. Per germline, CDR1 LGHDT and CDR2 YNNKEL (reference sequence). This CDR3 spans 17 amino acids. Trimming at V came to 5 bases and at J to 2 bases, leaving 11 bases not matched to a gene. CDR3 DNA sequence: TGTGCCAGCAGCTATTACGACTTACTAGCGGGACAAGAGACCCAGTACTTC. Protein: CASSYYDLLAGQETQYF.

This rearrangement joins TRBV12-3 or TRBV12-4 to TRBJ2-1; 10 positions agree with TRBD2. TRBJ2-5 explains the end of the DNA better; the J call may be wrong. This CDR3 spans 17 amino acids. DNA of the CDR3: TGTGCCAGCAGTTTTTTGCTAGCGGGAGAGCCCCAAGAGACCCAGTACTTC. It encodes CASSFLLAGEPQETQYF.

Ten or more counts support this clonotype. The chain couples TRBV5-1 to TRBJ2-2; unclear D gene. Germline V CDR1 and CDR2: SGHRS, YFSETQ. V shed 0 bases and J shed 0 bases, with 3 bases lying between them. CDR3 size: 14 residues. The CDR3 spells CASSLDTNTGELFF. DNA of the CDR3: TGCGCCAGCAGCTTGGACACGAACACCGGGGAGCTGTTTTTT.

About this clonotype: The junction shows a germline mismatch at one end, possibly a read error. This chain links TRBV20-1 with TRBJ2-6, with a possible D match to TRBD1 (5 bases). Germline V gives CDR1 DFQATT, CDR2 SNEGSKA (reference sequence). CDR3 length: 14 amino acids. This chain's CDR3 is CSAPSRSGANALTF. The CDR3 region has the DNA TGCAGTGCTCCCAGTCGCTCTGGGGCCAACGCCCTGACTTTC.

This clonotype has ten or more counts. The chain joins TRBV11-2 to TRBJ2-3; D not certain. V was clipped by 0 bases and J by 6 bases, with 7 bases between them. This CDR3 contains 13 residues. Germline CDR1 SGHAT, CDR2 FQNNGV. CDR3 nucleotides: TGTGCCAGCAGCTTAGAGGGCCTGGATACGCAGTATTTT. As protein: CASSLEGLDTQYF.

A word on this clonotype: A much larger clone lies a single base off, so this may be a read error. This rearrangement joins TRBV9 to TRBJ2-7, with D possibly called TRBD1 or TRBD2 (5 bases each). This CDR3 spans 14 amino acids. In germline, CDR1 is SGDLS, CDR2 YYNGEE. With 4 bases removed from V and 7 bases from J, the gap between germline ends came to 18 bases. CDR3 in amino acids: CASSIRDVHNEQYF. The CDR3 DNA sequence: TGTGCCAGCAGCATCCGGGACGTACACAATGAGCAGTACTTC.

This clonotype was found many times. The chain employs TRBV5-1 and TRBJ2-3, with D possibly being TRBD2 (5 bases). The ends were cut back, 9 bases at V and 0 bases at J, with 14 bases in the middle. The CDR3 sequence is 14 residues long. The germline V gene has CDR1 SGHRS and CDR2 YFSETQ. As DNA, the CDR3 is TGCGCCACCTCCAGCGGACCTAGCACAGATACGCAGTATTTT. Its protein product is CATSSGPSTDTQYF.